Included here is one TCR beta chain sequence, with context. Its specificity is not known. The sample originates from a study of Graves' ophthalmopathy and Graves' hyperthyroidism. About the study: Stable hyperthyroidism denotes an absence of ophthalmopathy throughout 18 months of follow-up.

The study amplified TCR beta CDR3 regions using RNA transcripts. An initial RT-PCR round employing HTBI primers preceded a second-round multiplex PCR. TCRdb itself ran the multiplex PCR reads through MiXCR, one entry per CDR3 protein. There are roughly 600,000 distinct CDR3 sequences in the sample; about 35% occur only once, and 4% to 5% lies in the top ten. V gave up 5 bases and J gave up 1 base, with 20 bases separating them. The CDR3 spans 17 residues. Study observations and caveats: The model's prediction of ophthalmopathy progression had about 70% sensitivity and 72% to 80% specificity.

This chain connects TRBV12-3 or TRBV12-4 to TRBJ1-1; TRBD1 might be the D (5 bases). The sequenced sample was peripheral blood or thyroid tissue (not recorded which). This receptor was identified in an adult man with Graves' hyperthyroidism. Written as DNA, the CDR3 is TGTGCCAGCAGTCCCTTACCCGCGGGGCCCAGGAACACTGAAGCTTTCTTT. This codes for CASSPLPAGPRNTEAFF.